One T cell receptor (beta chain) is described in this entry. The data originate from a study of blood T cell repertoires in COVID-19. The CDR3 length is 13 residues. The V segment lost 6 bases and the J segment 3 bases; nucleotides outside the gene matches: 3. Germline values: CDR1 KGHSH, CDR2 LQKENI. Individuals drawn from under 30 US areas were about 18 to 100 years old. Some clones are missing from TCRdb's copy, which holds only in-frame ones; the method was immunoSEQ multiplex PCR. The sample has 150,000 or so clones; 88% are singletons. This TCR came from a woman under 40 with acute COVID-19. The specimen was PBMCs or T cells enriched from blood (not recorded which). The chain has TRBV18 and TRBJ2-3, with TRBD1 identical over 7 bases. The CDR3 DNA follows: TGTGCCAGCTCGACGACAGGGACAGATACGCAGTATTTT. Translated, it gives CASSTTGTDTQYF.